This record concerns one TCR beta chain sequence. Its antigen is not yet known. Base quality data are lacking; no much larger clone is found one base away. Including cysteine and phenylalanine, the CDR3 has 13 amino acids. This entry keeps only the CDR3 DNA: 39 bases, framed from base 1. According to the germline V gene, CDR1 reads SNHLY and CDR2 reads FYNNEI. Between the V and J ends, shortened by 11 bases and 5 bases respectively, the junction contains 18 bases. The receptor library was made with the immunoSEQ multiplex PCR assay. In TCRdb, the immuneACCESS table is reduced to in-frame sequences with V and J assigned. These tables do not hold every clone; where another copy was compared, an unresolved V gene accounts for under half, and the others remain unexplained. Recorded for this sample are roughly 90,000 clones; about 89% of them occurred a single time. In total, the top ten clones hold over 8.5% of the sample.

This sample is part of a study of control samples from healthy donors and cancer patients (dated by TCRdb to the early 2020s). The sample consisted of PBMCs. The receptor chain draws on TRBV2 and TRBJ1-2, with the D gene not clear enough to name. This clonotype originated in a woman in her 50s with colorectal cancer. The nucleotide sequence is given as TGTGCCCGAGCTGAGGGCTATAGTTATGGCTACACCTTC. This yields the protein CARAEGYSYGYTF. Here the CDR3 is joined to the reference TRBV2 and TRBJ1-2 genes, and the full variable domain is: EPEVTQTPSHQVTQMGQEVILRCVPISNHLYFYWYRQILGQKVEFLVSFYNNEISEKSEIFDDQFSVERPDGSNFTLKIRSTKLEDSAMYFCARAEGYSYGYTFGSGTRLTVV.